Following are 31 T cell receptor beta chains from one sample sequenced in a study of cytomegalovirus exposure and HLA in healthy donors. The study ran its PCR with 60 Vbeta and 13 Jbeta primers. Profiling relied on immunoSEQ multiplex PCR, and the TCRdb table lists in-frame clones only, not all of them. The top ten clones hold under 6.5% of a sample with about 110,000 clones, roughly 82% of them seen once. Sequences were obtained from PBMCs. Receptors originate from a woman in her forties or fifties in good health and CMV-seropositive.

This chain links TRBV5-1 with TRBJ1-6, with D unresolved. The V end lost 2 bases, the J end lost 11 bases, and 17 bases lay between the germline ends. Germline assignment: CDR1 SGHRS and CDR2 YFSETQ. The CDR3 sequence is 15 residues long. The CDR3 is CASSFNGVPWTPLHF. Here the CDR3 DNA reads TGCGCCAGCAGCTTCAACGGAGTCCCCTGGACACCCCTCCACTTT.

CDR3 nucleotides: TGTGCCAGCAGCCCCCGGGACAGGGGGGTGACCGGGGAGCTGTTTTTT. This translates into CASSPRDRGVTGELFF. The chain recombines TRBV7-3 with TRBJ2-2; 11 bases line up with TRBD1. The CDR3 loop spans 16 amino acids. Germline V CDR1 and CDR2: SGHTA, FQGTGA. The ends lost 5 bases at V and 5 bases at J; junction bases unmatched: 7.

V gene TRBV29-1 combines with J gene TRBJ1-2, with 9 bases fitting TRBD1. Per germline, CDR1 SQVTM and CDR2 ANQGSEA. This CDR3 comprises 15 residues. After removal of 0 bases from V and 7 bases from J, the junction contained 9 bases not matched to a gene. CDR3 sequence reads: CSVEDRGTGKPGYTF. The CDR3, as DNA: TGCAGCGTTGAAGATCGCGGGACAGGGAAGCCTGGCTACACCTTC. The full variable domain, in which reference TRBV29-1 and TRBJ1-2 provide the parts outside the CDR3, is SAVISQKPSRDICQRGTSLTIQCQVDSQVTMMFWYRQQPGQSLTLIATANQGSEATYESGFVIDKFPISRPNLTFSTLTVSNMSPEDSSIYLCSVEDRGTGKPGYTFGSGTRLTVV.

The CDR3 region is CASSPVRGPLIEASNQPQHF. Written as DNA, the CDR3 is TGTGCCAGCTCACCAGTTAGGGGTCCCCTAATTGAGGCTAGCAATCAGCCCCAGCATTTT. The V gene is TRBV18, the J gene TRBJ1-5; a possible D gene is TRBD1 (5 bases). CDR1 and CDR2 from the germline V gene are KGHSH and LQKENI. V was shortened by 2 bases and J by 0 bases, with 23 bases between the two germline ends. The CDR3 has 20 residues.

The gene calls are TRBV5-1 and TRBJ2-3; 7 nucleotides agree with TRBD1. CDR3 size: 14 residues. The ends lost 4 bases at V and 6 bases at J; junction bases unmatched: 8. Germline V gene sequence: CDR1 SGHRS, CDR2 YFSETQ. The CDR3 spells CASSAGQGEDTQYF. The CDR3 DNA reads TGCGCCAGCAGCGCTGGGCAGGGGGAGGATACGCAGTATTTT. The entire variable domain, with the rest obtained from reference TRBV5-1 and TRBJ2-3, is as follows: KAGVTQTPRYLIKTRGQQVTLSCSPISGHRSVSWYQQTPGQGLQFLFEYFSETQRNKGNFPGRFSGRQFSNSRSEMNVSTLELGDSALYLCASSAGQGEDTQYFGPGTRLTVL.

A single count supports this clone. The rearrangement joins TRBV29-1 to TRBJ1-2; D remains ambiguous. This CDR3 is built from 12 residues. V lost 4 bases to trimming and J lost 3 bases, with 9 bases between them. The germline V gene encodes CDR1 SQVTM and CDR2 ANQGSEA. CDR3 sequence (DNA): TGCAGCGTTGTCGCGCAGGACTATGGCTACACCTTC. It encodes CSVVAQDYGYTF.

The chain has TRBV5-1 and TRBJ2-3, with TRBD1 matching 10 bases. The CDR3 runs to 17 residues. Germline loops: CDR1 SGHRS, CDR2 YFSETQ. Trimming took 1 base from V and 4 from J; bases not matched to a gene: 9. CDR3 sequence (DNA): TGCGCCAGCAGCTTGCGAATCGGACAGGGGGTATCAGATACGCAGTATTTT. It specifies CASSLRIGQGVSDTQYF.

The chain links TRBV6-6 to TRBJ1-4; TRBD1 agrees at 9 bases. Germline CDR1 and CDR2: MNHNY and SVGAGI (reference sequence). The CDR3 is made up of 15 amino acids. V shed 6 bases, J shed 13 bases, and the junction held 15 bases outside the gene matches. The CDR3 region is CASSSGQGPLLRLFF. For the CDR3, the DNA is TGTGCCAGCAGCTCCGGACAGGGGCCGCTTTTAAGACTGTTTTTT.

The V and J genes are TRBV7-6 and TRBJ2-2; tentatively, D is TRBD1 (6 bases). Looked up from germline, CDR1 is SGHVS and CDR2 is FNYEAQ. The V end was cut by 4 bases, the J end by 2 bases, with 11 bases between. The CDR3 extends over 15 amino acids. CDR3 in amino acids: CASSSTGINTGELFF. The CDR3 nucleotides are TGTGCCAGCAGCTCTACAGGGATCAACACCGGGGAGCTGTTTTTT.

The gene calls are TRBV6-6 and TRBJ2-1; a possible D gene is TRBD1 (6 bases). Trimming left V 5 bases short and J 0 bases short, with 11 bases between. The CDR3 totals 15 residues. CDR1 MNHNY and CDR2 SVGAGI come from the germline V gene (reference sequence). In nucleotides, the CDR3 is TGTGCCAGCAGTCACAGGGCGAGCTCCTACAATGAGCAGTTCTTC. It yields the protein CASSHRASSYNEQFF.

This clone is a singleton in its sample. The rearrangement links TRBV18 to TRBJ2-1, with 7 bases identical to TRBD1. This CDR3 has 11 amino acids. Germline V gene lookup returns CDR1 KGHSH and CDR2 LQKENI. The V and J ends lost 3 bases and 13 bases, in that order; junction bases with no gene match: 3. The CDR3 protein is CASSPWDSQFF. CDR3 sequence (DNA): TGTGCCAGCTCACCGTGGGACAGCCAGTTCTTC.

The chain recombines TRBV5-1 with TRBJ1-1; a weak D match, TRBD1 (6 bases). The CDR3 covers 11 residues. Germline lookup yields CDR1 SGHRS and CDR2 YFSETQ. Trimming took 0 bases from V and 11 from J, leaving 8 bases between them. CDR3 sequence (DNA): TGCGCCAGCAGCTTGGAGGGGGTTGCTTTCTTT. Amino acid sequence: CASSLEGVAFF.

This clone was recorded once. The rearrangement joins TRBV9 to TRBJ1-1, with 8 positions matching TRBD1. CDR1 SGDLS and CDR2 YYNGEE come from the germline V gene. Germline trimming cut 3 bases from V and 2 bases from J; bases unmatched to any gene: 9. The CDR3 is made up of 16 amino acids. CDR3 protein: CASSGGQGLINTEAFF. CDR3 in DNA: TGTGCCAGCAGCGGCGGACAGGGCCTAATAAACACTGAAGCTTTCTTT.

The chain has TRBV5-4 and TRBJ1-1, with 10 bases fitting TRBD1. V lost 9 bases and J lost 0; bases outside the gene matches: 5. This CDR3 is 14 amino acids long. Germline assignment: CDR1 SGHNT and CDR2 YYREEE (reference sequence). CDR3 in DNA: TGTGCCACCAGGACAGGGGGTTTGAACACTGAAGCTTTCTTT. Translated, it gives CATRTGGLNTEAFF. Combining the CDR3 with reference TRBV5-4 and TRBJ1-1 gives the whole variable domain ETGVTQSPTHLIKTRGQQVTLRCSSQSGHNTVSWYQQALGQGPQFIFQYYREEENGRGNFPPRFSGLQFPNYSSELNVNALELDDSALYLCATRTGGLNTEAFFGQGTRLTVV.

This clone was seen only a few times. The chain couples TRBV6-5 to TRBJ1-1; D is unclear. Germline V gene sequence: CDR1 MNHEY, CDR2 SVGAGI. Trimming cost V 1 base and J 5 bases, with 8 bases left between them. The CDR3 extends over 13 amino acids. CDR3 coding DNA: TGTGCCAGCAGTTACTACGGGATTACTGAAGCTTTCTTT. Translating it yields CASSYYGITEAFF.

This chain connects TRBV28 to TRBJ1-5; weak D call: TRBD1 (6 bases). Trimming stripped 7 bases from V and 3 bases from J, with 16 bases between. Germline V gene data show CDR1 as MDHEN and CDR2 as SYDVKM. This CDR3 is 15 amino acids long. Here the CDR3 reads CASTRVGALNQPQHF. CDR3 nucleotide sequence: TGTGCCAGCACCAGAGTGGGGGCGCTCAATCAGCCCCAGCATTTT.

The CDR3 nucleotides read TGTGCCAGCAGCTTAGTTGCAGGGGGCCCGAATCAGCCCCAGCATTTT. Encoded protein: CASSLVAGGPNQPQHF. This rearrangement joins TRBV7-9 to TRBJ1-5; 8 bases fit TRBD1. The length of the CDR3 is 16 residues. The V and J ends lost 1 base and 4 bases, in that order; junction bases with no gene match: 6. Germline CDR1 is SEHNR and CDR2 is FQNEAQ (reference sequence).

The chain has TRBV5-1 and TRBJ2-7, with TRBD1 as a possible D gene (6 bases). Germline V gene lookup returns CDR1 SGHRS and CDR2 YFSETQ. This CDR3 has 15 amino acids. Trimming removed 0 bases from V and 2 bases from J, with 12 bases in between. The DNA for the CDR3 is TGCGCCAGCAGCTTGGGTTGGACAGCGACCTACGAGCAGTACTTC. It yields the protein CASSLGWTATYEQYF.

V is TRBV5-1 and J is TRBJ2-1, with TRBD2 matching 12 bases. Germline V gives CDR1 SGHRS, CDR2 YFSETQ. CDR3 length: 18 residues. The trim removed 4 bases at V and 4 bases at J, leaving 12 bases unmatched. The CDR3 bases are TGCGCCAGCAGCCCCCCCGGACTAGCGGGAAGGGTGTACAATGAGCAGTTCTTC. This gives the protein CASSPPGLAGRVYNEQFF.

The chain joins TRBV5-8 to TRBJ2-7; D perhaps matches TRBD1 (5 bases). The CDR3 totals 13 residues. V lost 4 bases to trimming and J lost 5 bases, with 13 bases between them. Germline CDR1 SGHTS, CDR2 YDEGEE. In DNA form, the CDR3 reads TGTGCCAGCAGCGCCGACAGCGTCGACGAGCAGTACTTC. Its translation: CASSADSVDEQYF.

The CDR3 loop reads CASSELRGLADTQYF. Here the CDR3 DNA reads TGTGCCAGCAGTGAGTTGCGGGGGTTGGCAGATACGCAGTATTTT. J is TRBJ2-3 and V is TRBV6-1; TRBD2 agrees at 7 bases. The CDR3 spans 15 residues. Losses at the gene ends were 3 bases for V and 4 bases for J; bases not matched to a gene: 7. Germline values: CDR1 MNHNS, CDR2 SASEGT.

The chain couples TRBV6-5 to TRBJ1-1; D perhaps matches TRBD1 (6 bases). The length of the CDR3 is 15 residues. CDR1 MNHEY and CDR2 SVGAGI come from the germline V gene. Trimming took off 4 bases at V and 4 bases at J, with 16 bases between the two ends. The CDR3 DNA reads as TGTGCCAGCAGTTCCCGCGGGGGGCAGGGCACTGAAGCTTTCTTT. Translated, it gives CASSSRGGQGTEAFF.

The gene calls are TRBV2 and TRBJ2-5, with D unresolved. Looked up from germline, CDR1 is SNHLY and CDR2 is FYNNEI. V lost 0 bases to trimming and J lost 4 bases, with 6 bases between them. The CDR3 extends over 13 amino acids. CDR3 protein: CASSEAVGETQYF. The CDR3 bases are TGTGCCAGCAGTGAAGCGGTCGGAGAGACCCAGTACTTC. Drawing the rest from reference TRBV2 and TRBJ2-5, the complete variable domain is EPEVTQTPSHQVTQMGQEVILRCVPISNHLYFYWYRQILGQKVEFLVSFYNNEISEKSEIFDDQFSVERPDGSNFTLKIRSTKLEDSAMYFCASSEAVGETQYFGPGTRLLVL.

Written as DNA, the CDR3 is TGTGCCAGCAGTGAGAATAGTATAGCTGAGCAGTACTTC. Encoded protein: CASSENSIAEQYF. The chain carries TRBV2 and TRBJ2-7; D gene unclear. The length of the CDR3 is 13 residues. The germline V and J ends were trimmed by 3 bases and 7 bases, with 13 bases remaining between them. Germline-derived CDR1 and CDR2 are SNHLY and FYNNEI.

The chain recombines TRBV4-1 with TRBJ1-5, with D possibly TRBD1 on 6 matching bases. V lost 3 bases, J lost 0 bases, and 15 bases lay in between. The CDR3 covers 17 residues. Germline CDR1 and CDR2: MGHRA and YSYEKL. The CDR3 reads CASSQVTGQYSNQPQHF. The DNA of the CDR3 is TGCGCCAGCAGCCAGGTTACAGGGCAATATAGCAATCAGCCCCAGCATTTT.

The J gene is TRBJ1-6, the V gene TRBV13; D perhaps matches TRBD1 (5 bases). The germline V gene has CDR1 PRHDT and CDR2 FYEKMQ (reference sequence). Trimming cost V 8 bases and J 7 bases, with 21 bases left between them. This CDR3 is built from 16 residues. CDR3 residues: CASAVSPQGLNSPLHF. The CDR3 nucleotides are TGTGCCAGCGCTGTGTCCCCTCAGGGTCTAAATTCACCCCTCCACTTT.

This clone has a handful of counts. This chain connects TRBV5-4 to TRBJ1-1, with 10 positions matching TRBD1. The V gene end was trimmed by 3 bases and the J gene end by 7 bases; junction bases not matched to a gene: 12. The germline gives CDR1 SGHNT, CDR2 YYREEE (reference sequence). The CDR3 sequence is 16 residues long. This CDR3 is CASSWGQGKERVEAFF. CDR3 bases: TGTGCCAGCAGCTGGGGACAGGGGAAGGAGAGGGTTGAAGCTTTCTTT.

This clone was seen a few times. The J gene is TRBJ2-5, the V gene TRBV11-2; 8 positions match TRBD1. TRBJ2-7 matches the DNA end more closely, so the J call is doubtful. Germline V gene data show CDR1 as SGHAT and CDR2 as FQNNGV. CDR3 size: 14 residues. CDR3: CASSSPGQDYEQYF. The CDR3 bases are TGTGCCAGCAGCTCGCCGGGACAGGACTACGAGCAGTACTTC.

This chain links TRBV18 with TRBJ1-5; TRBD1 agrees at 7 bases. The CDR3 loop spans 17 amino acids. V lost 5 bases and J lost 0; bases outside the gene matches: 10. In germline, CDR1 is KGHSH, CDR2 LQKENI. The CDR3 reads CASSSTGVGVSNQPQHF. DNA for the CDR3: TGTGCCAGCTCATCTACAGGGGTTGGGGTTAGCAATCAGCCCCAGCATTTT.

The chain links TRBV5-1 to TRBJ1-4; 10 bases map to TRBD1. This CDR3 is 21 amino acids long. J lost 1 base, V lost 3 bases, and 18 bases had no gene match. The germline V gene has CDR1 SGHRS and CDR2 YFSETQ. The CDR3 nucleotides read TGCGCCAGCAGCTCGAGATCCGCGGACAGGGGGAATGTGAGAACTAATGAAAAACTGTTTTTT. This gives the protein CASSSRSADRGNVRTNEKLFF.

CDR3 amino acids: CASSETSPYNEQFF. The CDR3 DNA follows: TGCGCCAGCAGTGAGACTAGCCCCTACAATGAGCAGTTCTTC. The V gene is TRBV10-2, the J gene TRBJ2-1, with a possible D match to TRBD2 (6 bases). Trimming removed 2 bases at V and 2 bases at J, with 7 bases between. This CDR3 spans 14 amino acids. Looked up from germline, CDR1 is WSHSY and CDR2 is SAAADI.